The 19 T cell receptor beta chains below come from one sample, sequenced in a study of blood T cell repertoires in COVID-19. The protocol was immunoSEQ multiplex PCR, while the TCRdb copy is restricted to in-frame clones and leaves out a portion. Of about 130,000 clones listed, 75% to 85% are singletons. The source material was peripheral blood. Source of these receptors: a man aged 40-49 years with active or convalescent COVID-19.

Written as DNA, the CDR3 is TGTGCCAGCAGTGTGACTAGTCAAGAGACCCAGTACTTC. It encodes CASSVTSQETQYF. The chain combines TRBV2 with TRBJ2-5; tentatively, D is TRBD2 (6 bases). Germline CDR1 SNHLY, CDR2 FYNNEI. V was trimmed by 4 bases and J by 2 bases, leaving 8 bases between them. The CDR3 consists of 13 residues.

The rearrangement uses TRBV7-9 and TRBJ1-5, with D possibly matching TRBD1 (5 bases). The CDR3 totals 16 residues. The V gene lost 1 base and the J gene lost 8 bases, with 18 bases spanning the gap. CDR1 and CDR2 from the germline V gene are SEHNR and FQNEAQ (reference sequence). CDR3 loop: CASSLVGVVREEPQHF. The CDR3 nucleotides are TGTGCCAGCAGCTTAGTTGGTGTTGTCAGGGAGGAGCCCCAGCATTTT.

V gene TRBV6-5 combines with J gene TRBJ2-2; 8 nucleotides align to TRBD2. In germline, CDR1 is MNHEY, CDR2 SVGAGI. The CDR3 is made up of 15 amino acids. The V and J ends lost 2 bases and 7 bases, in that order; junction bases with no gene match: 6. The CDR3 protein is CASSYKGSGVGELFF. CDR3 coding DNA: TGTGCCAGCAGTTACAAGGGTAGCGGGGTCGGGGAGCTGTTTTTT.

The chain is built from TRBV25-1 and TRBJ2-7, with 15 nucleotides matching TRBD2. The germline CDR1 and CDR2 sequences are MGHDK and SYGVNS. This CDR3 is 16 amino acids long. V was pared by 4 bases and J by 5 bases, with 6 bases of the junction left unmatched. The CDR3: CASSAGLAGGRDEQYF. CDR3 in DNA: TGTGCCAGCAGTGCCGGACTAGCGGGAGGGCGAGACGAGCAGTACTTC.

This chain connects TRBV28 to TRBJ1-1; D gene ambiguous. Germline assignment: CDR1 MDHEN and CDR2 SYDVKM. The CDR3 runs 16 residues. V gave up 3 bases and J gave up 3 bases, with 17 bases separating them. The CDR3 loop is CASSFPLRGRDTEAFF. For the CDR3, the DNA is TGTGCCAGCAGTTTCCCCCTTCGGGGTAGAGACACTGAAGCTTTCTTT.

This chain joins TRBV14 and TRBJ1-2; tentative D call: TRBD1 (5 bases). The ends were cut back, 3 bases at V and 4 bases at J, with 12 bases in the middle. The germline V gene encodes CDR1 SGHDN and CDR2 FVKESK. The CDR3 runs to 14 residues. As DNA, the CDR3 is TGTGCCAGCAGCCATCTCGACAGTTTCTATGGCTACACCTTC. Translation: CASSHLDSFYGYTF. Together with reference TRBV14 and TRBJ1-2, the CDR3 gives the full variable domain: EAGVTQFPSHSVIEKGQTVTLRCDPISGHDNLYWYRRVMGKEIKFLLHFVKESKQDESGMPNNRFLAERTGGTYSTLKVQPAELEDSGVYFCASSHLDSFYGYTFGSGTRLTVV.

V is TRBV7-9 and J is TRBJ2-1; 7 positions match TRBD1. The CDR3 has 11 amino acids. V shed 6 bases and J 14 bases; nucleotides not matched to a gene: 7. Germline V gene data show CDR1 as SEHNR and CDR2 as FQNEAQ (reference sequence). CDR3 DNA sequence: TGTGCCAGCAGGTTGAGGGACAGTAAGTTCTTC. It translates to CASRLRDSKFF.

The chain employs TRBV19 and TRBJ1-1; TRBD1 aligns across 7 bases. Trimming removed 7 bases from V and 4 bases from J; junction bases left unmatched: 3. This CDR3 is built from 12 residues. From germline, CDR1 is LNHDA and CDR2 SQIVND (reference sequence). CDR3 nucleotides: TGTGCCAGTAAAAGGGGGCTCACTGAAGCTTTCTTT. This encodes CASKRGLTEAFF.

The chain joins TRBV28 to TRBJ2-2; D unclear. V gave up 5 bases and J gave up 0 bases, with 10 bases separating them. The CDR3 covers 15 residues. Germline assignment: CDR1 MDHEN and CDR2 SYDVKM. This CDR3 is CASSRGDSNTGELFF. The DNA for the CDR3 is TGTGCCAGCAGTCGAGGAGATTCGAACACCGGGGAGCTGTTTTTT.

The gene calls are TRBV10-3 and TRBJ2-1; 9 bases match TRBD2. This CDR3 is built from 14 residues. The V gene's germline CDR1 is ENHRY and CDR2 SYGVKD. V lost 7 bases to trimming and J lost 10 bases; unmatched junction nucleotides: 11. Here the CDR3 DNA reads TGTGCCATCAATCCGCGGGGGGGCCTTGGGGAGCAGTTCTTC. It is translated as CAINPRGGLGEQFF.

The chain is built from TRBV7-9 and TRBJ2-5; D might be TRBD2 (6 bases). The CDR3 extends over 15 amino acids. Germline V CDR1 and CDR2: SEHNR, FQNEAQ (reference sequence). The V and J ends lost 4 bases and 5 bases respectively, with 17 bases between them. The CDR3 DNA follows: TGTGCCAGCAGCTCAATGGGCCCGGGGAGGGAGACCCAGTACTTC. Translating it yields CASSSMGPGRETQYF.

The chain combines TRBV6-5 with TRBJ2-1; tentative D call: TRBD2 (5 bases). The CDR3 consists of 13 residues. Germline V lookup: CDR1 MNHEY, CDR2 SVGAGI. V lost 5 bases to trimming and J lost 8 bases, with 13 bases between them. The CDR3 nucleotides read TGTGCCAGCAGTAGGGTCGGAGGCGATGAGCAGTTCTTC. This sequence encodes CASSRVGGDEQFF.

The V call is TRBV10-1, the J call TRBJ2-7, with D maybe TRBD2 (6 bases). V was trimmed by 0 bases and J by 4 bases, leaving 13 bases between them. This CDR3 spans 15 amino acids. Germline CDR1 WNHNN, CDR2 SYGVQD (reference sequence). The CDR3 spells CASSESTGEQYEQYF. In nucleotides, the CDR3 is TGCGCCAGCAGTGAGTCGACGGGGGAACAATACGAGCAGTACTTC.

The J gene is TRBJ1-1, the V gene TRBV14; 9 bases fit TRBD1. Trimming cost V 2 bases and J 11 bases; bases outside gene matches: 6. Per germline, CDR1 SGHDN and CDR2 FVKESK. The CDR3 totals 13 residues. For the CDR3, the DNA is TGTGCCAGCAGCCAATTACAGGGGGCCGCGGCTTTCTTT. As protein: CASSQLQGAAAFF.

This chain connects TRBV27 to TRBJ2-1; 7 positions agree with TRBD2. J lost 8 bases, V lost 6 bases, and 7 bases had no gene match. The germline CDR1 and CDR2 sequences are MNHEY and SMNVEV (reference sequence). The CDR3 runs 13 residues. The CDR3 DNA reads TGTGCCAGCAGCCATCGACTAGCCGATGAGCAGTTCTTC. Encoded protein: CASSHRLADEQFF.

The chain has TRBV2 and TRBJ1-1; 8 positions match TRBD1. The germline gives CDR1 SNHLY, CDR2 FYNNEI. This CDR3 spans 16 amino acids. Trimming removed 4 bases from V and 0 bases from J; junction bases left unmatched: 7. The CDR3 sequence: CASSGIGQGVNTEAFF. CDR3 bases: TGTGCCAGCAGTGGGATTGGACAGGGCGTGAACACTGAAGCTTTCTTT.

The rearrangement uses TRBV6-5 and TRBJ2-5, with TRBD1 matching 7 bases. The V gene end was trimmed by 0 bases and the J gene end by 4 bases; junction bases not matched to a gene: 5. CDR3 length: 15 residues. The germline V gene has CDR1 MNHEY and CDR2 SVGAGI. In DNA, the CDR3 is TGTGCCAGCAGTTACTCGGGCAGGGGGTTAGAGACCCAGTACTTC. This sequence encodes CASSYSGRGLETQYF.

CDR3 sequence reads: CSVRTDSSYEQYF. CDR3 nucleotide sequence: TGCAGCGTCCGGACGGACAGCTCCTACGAGCAGTACTTC. The chain carries TRBV29-1 and TRBJ2-7, with a possible D match to TRBD1 (6 bases). Germline loops: CDR1 SQVTM, CDR2 ANQGSEA. The V end lost 6 bases, the J end lost 0 bases, and 12 bases lay between the germline ends. The CDR3 length is 13 residues.

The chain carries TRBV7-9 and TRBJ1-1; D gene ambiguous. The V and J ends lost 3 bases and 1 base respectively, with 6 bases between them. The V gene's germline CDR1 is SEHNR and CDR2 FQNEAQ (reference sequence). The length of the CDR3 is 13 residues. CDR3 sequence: CASSFEGNTEAFF. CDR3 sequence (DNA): TGTGCCAGCAGCTTCGAGGGGAACACTGAAGCTTTCTTT.